This entry lists 3 T cell receptor beta chains sequenced from one sample in a study of CD8 T cells in Susac syndrome. An input of about 0.45 to 1 ug of RNA was subjected to reverse transcription using random hexamers. A single record per CDR3 protein comes from TCRdb applying MiXCR to the immunoSEQ multiplex PCR reads. The sample holds under 110,000 distinct CDR3 sequences, approximately 94% seen once. Specimen: CD8+ T cells from PBMCs. These TCRs come from a human donor with Susac syndrome.

The V call is TRBV6-2 or TRBV6-3, the J call TRBJ2-4, with D unclear. The CDR3 consists of 14 residues. V was shortened by 5 bases and J by 0 bases, with 8 bases between the two germline ends. Germline lookup yields CDR1 MNHEY and CDR2 SVGEGT. The CDR3 loop reads CASSQELAKNIQYF. CDR3 DNA sequence: TGTGCCAGCAGTCAAGAGTTAGCCAAAAACATTCAGTACTTC.

On this clonotype itself: One end of the junction fails to match germline, which may point to a read error. V is TRBV7-7 and J is TRBJ1-2, with 8 bases identical to TRBD1. Germline CDR1 reads SSHAT; CDR2 reads FNYEAQ (reference sequence). CDR3 size: 13 residues. The CDR3 region has the DNA TGTGCCAGCAGCTCCCCACAGGGGGGGAAAGGCGCCTTC. Translating gives CASSSPQGGKGAF. The variable domain in full, with the rest retrieved from reference TRBV7-7 and TRBJ1-2, is GAGVSQSPRYKVTKRGQDVTLRCDPISSHATLYWYQQALGQGPEFLTYFNYEAQPDKSGLPSDRFSAERPEGSISTLTIQRTEQRDSAMYRCASSSPQGGKGAFGSGTRLTVV.

V gene TRBV24-1 combines with J gene TRBJ1-2; D might be TRBD1 (6 bases). This CDR3 has 15 amino acids. Between the trimmed V and J ends, which lost 12 bases and 2 bases, there was a span of 21 bases. Per the germline V gene, CDR1 is KGHDR and CDR2 is SFDVKD. This CDR3 is CAAGGSMGHNYGYTF. CDR3 DNA: TGTGCCGCGGGGGGGTCCATGGGACACAACTATGGCTACACCTTC.